The T cell receptor (beta chain) under discussion was sequenced for a study of blood T cell repertoires in COVID-19. The protocol was immunoSEQ multiplex PCR, while the TCRdb copy is restricted to in-frame clones and leaves out a portion. The sample carries more than 95,000 clones, roughly 90% recorded once. The CDR3 has 16 residues. Per the germline V gene, CDR1 is LNHNV and CDR2 is YYDKDF (reference sequence). V was pared by 0 bases and J by 7 bases, with 19 bases between. Input material: peripheral blood. The chain couples TRBV15 to TRBJ2-7; TRBD2 is a possible D gene (5 bases). This receptor was taken from a human donor in a cohort sampled during active COVID-19. The CDR3 protein is CATSRDRRAAAVEQYF. In DNA, the CDR3 is TGTGCCACCAGCAGAGATAGGCGGGCGGCTGCTGTTGAGCAGTACTTC. Filled out from reference TRBV15 and TRBJ2-7, the complete variable domain reads DAMVIQNPRYQVTQFGKPVTLSCSQTLNHNVMYWYQQKSSQAPKLLFHYYDKDFNNEADTPDNFQSRRPNTSFCFLDIRSPGLGDTAMYLCATSRDRRAAAVEQYFGPGTRLTVT.